This note documents a single T cell receptor beta chain sequence. Trimming cost V 6 bases and J 3 bases, with 6 bases left between them. The germline CDR1 and CDR2 sequences are MNHNY and SVGAGI (reference sequence). CDR3 length equals 12 residues. The data derive from a study of blood T cell repertoires in COVID-19. Per the original methods: Reference gene primer amplification in the assay estimated nucleated cell counts. Profiling relied on immunoSEQ multiplex PCR, and the TCRdb table lists in-frame clones only, not all of them. That table gives V, J and clone size, and the DNA gave D and trimming. The sample includes about 100,000 clones, around 86% seen only once; the top ten take 3.5% to 4%.

The clonotype comes from a man in his fifties or sixties with acute or convalescent COVID-19. The sequenced material came from peripheral blood. The chain links TRBV6-6 to TRBJ1-5; D unresolved. CDR3 sequence: CASSLPNQPQHF. CDR3 nucleotides: TGTGCCAGCAGCCTTCCCAATCAGCCCCAGCATTTT.